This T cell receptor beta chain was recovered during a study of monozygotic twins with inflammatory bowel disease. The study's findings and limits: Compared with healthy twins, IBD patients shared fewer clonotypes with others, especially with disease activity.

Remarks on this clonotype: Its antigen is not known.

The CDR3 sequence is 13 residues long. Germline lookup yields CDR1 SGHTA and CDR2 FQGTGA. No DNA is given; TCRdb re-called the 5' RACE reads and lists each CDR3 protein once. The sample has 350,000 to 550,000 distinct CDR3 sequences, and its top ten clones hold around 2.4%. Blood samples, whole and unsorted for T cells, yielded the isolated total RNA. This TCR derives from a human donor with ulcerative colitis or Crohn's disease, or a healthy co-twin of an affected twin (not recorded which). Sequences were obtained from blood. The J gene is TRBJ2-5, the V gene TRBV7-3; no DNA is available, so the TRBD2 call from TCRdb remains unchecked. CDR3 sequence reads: CASSSSGLETQYF.